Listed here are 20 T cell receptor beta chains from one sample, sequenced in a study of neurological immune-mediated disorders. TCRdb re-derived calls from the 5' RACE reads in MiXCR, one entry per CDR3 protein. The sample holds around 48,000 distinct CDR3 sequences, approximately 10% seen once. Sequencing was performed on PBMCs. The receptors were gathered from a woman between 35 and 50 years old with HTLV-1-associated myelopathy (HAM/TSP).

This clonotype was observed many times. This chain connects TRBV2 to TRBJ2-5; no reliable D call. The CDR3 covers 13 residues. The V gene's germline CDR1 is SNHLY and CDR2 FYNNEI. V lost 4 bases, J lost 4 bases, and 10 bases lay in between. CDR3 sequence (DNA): TGTGCCAGCAGTGTGGTACTTGCAGAGACCCAGTACTTC. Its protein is CASSVVLAETQYF.

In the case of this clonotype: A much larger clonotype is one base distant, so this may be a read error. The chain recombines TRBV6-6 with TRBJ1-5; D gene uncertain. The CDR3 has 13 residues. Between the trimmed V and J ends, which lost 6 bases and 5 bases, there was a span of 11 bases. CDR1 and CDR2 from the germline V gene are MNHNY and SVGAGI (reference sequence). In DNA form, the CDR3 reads TGTGCCAGCAGGGGAGGCCCGGATCAGCCCCAGCATTTT. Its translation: CASRGGPDQPQHF.

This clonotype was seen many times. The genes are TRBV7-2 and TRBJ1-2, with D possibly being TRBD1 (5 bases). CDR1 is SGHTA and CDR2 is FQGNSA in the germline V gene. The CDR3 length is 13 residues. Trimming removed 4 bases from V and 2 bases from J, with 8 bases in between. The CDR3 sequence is CASSSRGNYGYTF. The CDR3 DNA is TGTGCCAGCAGCTCTCGGGGCAACTATGGCTACACCTTC.

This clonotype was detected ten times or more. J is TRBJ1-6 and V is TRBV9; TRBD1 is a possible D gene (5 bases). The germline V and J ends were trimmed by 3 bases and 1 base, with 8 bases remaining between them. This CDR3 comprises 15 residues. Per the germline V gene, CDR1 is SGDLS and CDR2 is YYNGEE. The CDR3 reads CASSGQGSYNSPLHF. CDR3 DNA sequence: TGTGCCAGCAGCGGTCAGGGATCCTATAATTCACCCCTCCACTTT.

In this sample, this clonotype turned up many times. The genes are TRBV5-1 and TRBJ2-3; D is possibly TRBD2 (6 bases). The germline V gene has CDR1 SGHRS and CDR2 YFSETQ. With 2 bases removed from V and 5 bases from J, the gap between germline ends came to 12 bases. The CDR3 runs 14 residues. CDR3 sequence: CASSFGTPQDTQYF. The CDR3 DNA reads TGCGCCAGCAGCTTCGGGACTCCGCAAGATACGCAGTATTTT.

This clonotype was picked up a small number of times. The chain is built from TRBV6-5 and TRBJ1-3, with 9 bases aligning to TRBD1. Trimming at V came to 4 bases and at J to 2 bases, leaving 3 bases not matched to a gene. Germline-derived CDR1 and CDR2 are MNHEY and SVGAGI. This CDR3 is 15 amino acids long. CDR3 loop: CASSSRQGAGNTIYF. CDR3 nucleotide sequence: TGTGCCAGCAGTTCCCGACAGGGGGCTGGAAACACCATATATTTT.

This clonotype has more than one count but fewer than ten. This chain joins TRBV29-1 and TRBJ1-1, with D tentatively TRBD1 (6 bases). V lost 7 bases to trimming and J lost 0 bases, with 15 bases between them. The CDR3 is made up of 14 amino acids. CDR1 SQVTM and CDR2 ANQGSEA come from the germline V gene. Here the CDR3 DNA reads TGCAGCGCGGCCTCAGGGGTGATGAACACTGAAGCTTTCTTT. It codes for CSAASGVMNTEAFF.

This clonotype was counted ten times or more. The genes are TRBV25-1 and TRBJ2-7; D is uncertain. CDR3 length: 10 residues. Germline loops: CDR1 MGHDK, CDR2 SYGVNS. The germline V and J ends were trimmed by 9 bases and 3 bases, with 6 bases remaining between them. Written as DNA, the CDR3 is TGTGCCAGGTCGTGCTACGAGCAGTACTTC. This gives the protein CARSCYEQYF.

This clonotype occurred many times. The DNA of the CDR3 is TGTGCCAGCAGCTTAGAGCGAGTAGCCAACGTCCTGACTTTC. It codes for CASSLERVANVLTF. This chain links TRBV11-2 with TRBJ2-6, with no clear D. There are 14 residues in the CDR3. V lost 0 bases, J lost 7 bases, and 7 bases lay in between. Germline V gene data show CDR1 as SGHAT and CDR2 as FQNNGV.

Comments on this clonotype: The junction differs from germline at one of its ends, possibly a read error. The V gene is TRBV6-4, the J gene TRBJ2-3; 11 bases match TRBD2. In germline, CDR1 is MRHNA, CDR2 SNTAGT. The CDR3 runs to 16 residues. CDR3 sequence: CANSDSSGGSTDTQYF. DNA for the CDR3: TGTGCCAACAGTGACTCTAGCGGGGGGAGCACAGATACGCAGTATTTT.

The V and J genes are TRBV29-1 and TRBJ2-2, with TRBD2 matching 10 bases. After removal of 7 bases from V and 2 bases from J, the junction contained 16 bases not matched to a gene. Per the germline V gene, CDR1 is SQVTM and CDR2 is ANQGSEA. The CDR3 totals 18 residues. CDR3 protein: CSGLRSSGGGGNTGELFF. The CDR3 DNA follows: TGCAGCGGATTGAGGTCTAGCGGGGGTGGGGGAAACACCGGGGAGCTGTTTTTT.

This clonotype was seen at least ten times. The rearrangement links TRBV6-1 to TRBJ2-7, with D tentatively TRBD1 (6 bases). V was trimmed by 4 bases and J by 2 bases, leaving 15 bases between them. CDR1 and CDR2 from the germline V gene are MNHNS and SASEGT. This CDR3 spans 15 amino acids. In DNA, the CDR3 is TGTGCCAGCAGTGTCTCTGACGGACAGCCCTACGAGCAGTACTTC. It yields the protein CASSVSDGQPYEQYF.

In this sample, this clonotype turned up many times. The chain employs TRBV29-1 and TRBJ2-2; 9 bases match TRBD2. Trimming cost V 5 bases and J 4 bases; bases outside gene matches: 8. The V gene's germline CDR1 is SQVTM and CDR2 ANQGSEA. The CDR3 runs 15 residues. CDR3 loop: CSVFRRGGVTGELFF. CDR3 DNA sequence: TGCAGCGTTTTTAGGCGGGGGGGAGTCACCGGGGAGCTGTTTTTT.

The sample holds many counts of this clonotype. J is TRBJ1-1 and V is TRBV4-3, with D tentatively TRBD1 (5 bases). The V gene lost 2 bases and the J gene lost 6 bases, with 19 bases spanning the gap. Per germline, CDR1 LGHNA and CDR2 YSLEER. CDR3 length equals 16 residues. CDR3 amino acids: CASSQLIGTGTAEAFF. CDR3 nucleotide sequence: TGCGCCAGCAGCCAATTGATCGGAACGGGGACCGCTGAAGCTTTCTTT.

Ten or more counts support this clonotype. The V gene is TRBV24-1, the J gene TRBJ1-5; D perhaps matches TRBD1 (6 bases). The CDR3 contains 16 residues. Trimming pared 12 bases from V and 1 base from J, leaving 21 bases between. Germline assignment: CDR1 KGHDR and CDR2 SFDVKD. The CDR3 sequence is CAALSNREQSNQPQHF. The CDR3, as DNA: TGTGCCGCGTTAAGTAACAGGGAACAGAGCAATCAGCCCCAGCATTTT.

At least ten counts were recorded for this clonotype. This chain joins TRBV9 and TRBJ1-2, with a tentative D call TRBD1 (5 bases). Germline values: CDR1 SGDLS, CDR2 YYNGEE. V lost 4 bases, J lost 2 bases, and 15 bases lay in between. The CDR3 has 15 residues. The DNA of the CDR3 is TGTGCCAGCAGCCCCGGGGCGGGCTTGAACTATGGCTACACCTTC. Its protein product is CASSPGAGLNYGYTF.

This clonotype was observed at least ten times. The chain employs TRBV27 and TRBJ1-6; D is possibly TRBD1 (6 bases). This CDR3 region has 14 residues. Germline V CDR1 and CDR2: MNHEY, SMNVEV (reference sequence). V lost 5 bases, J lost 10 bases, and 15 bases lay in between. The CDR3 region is CASSGGASRSPLHF. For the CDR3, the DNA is TGTGCCAGCAGTGGGGGCGCGTCAAGGTCACCCCTCCACTTT.

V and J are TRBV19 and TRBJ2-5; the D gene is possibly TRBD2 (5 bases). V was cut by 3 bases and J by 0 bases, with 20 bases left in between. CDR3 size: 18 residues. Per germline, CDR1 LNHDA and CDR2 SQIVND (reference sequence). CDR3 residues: CASSMAPPTIRYQETQYF. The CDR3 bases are TGTGCCAGTAGTATGGCCCCACCGACTATCCGGTACCAAGAGACCCAGTACTTC.

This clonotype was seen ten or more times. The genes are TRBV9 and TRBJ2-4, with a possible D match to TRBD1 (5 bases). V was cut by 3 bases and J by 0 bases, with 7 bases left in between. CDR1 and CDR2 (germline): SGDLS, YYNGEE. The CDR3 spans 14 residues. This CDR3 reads CASSEGLAKNIQYF. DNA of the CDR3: TGTGCCAGCAGCGAGGGGCTAGCCAAAAACATTCAGTACTTC.

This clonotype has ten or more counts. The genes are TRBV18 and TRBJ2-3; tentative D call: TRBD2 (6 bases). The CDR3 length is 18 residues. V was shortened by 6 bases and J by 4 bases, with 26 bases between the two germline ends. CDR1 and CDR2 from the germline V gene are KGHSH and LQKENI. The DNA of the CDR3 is TGTGCCAGCTCCTCGACCCTCCGACGGGGGAGTGGGCCAGATACGCAGTATTTT. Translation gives CASSSTLRRGSGPDTQYF.